The T cell receptor (beta chain) under discussion was sequenced for a study of low-dose radiotherapy and immunotherapy resistance in tumors. In the study overall: Treatment of Cohort 1 consisted of 0.5 Gy per fraction every 2 weeks, adding up to 6.5 Gy.

Alpha- and beta-chain coverage of first-strand cDNA came from TRAV- and TRBV-specific primers. TCRs were amplified for 15 to 20 PCR cycles with a constant-region primer and V-primer adapter. TCRdb itself ran the reads through MiXCR, one entry per CDR3 protein. The sample lists more than 90,000 distinct CDR3 sequences, less than 25% occurring once. The ends were cut back, 4 bases at V and 6 bases at J, with 10 bases in the middle. Germline-derived CDR1 and CDR2 are MNHNS and SASEGT. The CDR3 is 13 amino acids. As to time point: after trial treatment. Stated treatment: LDRT plus nivolumab, ipilimumab, low-dose cyclophosphamide and aspirin (RACIN trial). This clonotype occurred many times.

This sequence originates from a male donor with prostate cancer. The source material was PBMCs, sampled after low-dose radiotherapy plus immunotherapy. The rearrangement joins TRBV6-1 to TRBJ1-5; D is undetermined. As DNA, the CDR3 is TGTGCCAGCAGTGTTTTATCTGCTCAGCCCCAGCATTTT. It codes for CASSVLSAQPQHF.